Following are 26 T cell receptor beta chains from one sample sequenced in a study of CD8+ T cells in alopecia areata. RNA, once extracted, was reverse transcribed into cDNA for use as the sequencing template. Method: immunoSEQ multiplex PCR; TCRdb's copy keeps in-frame clones and lacks some. The table records some 150,000 clones, around 55% of them present only once. Sequenced material: CD8+ T cells sorted from blood, taken at week 0. The receptors derive from a human donor with alopecia areata.

The chain employs TRBV5-6 and TRBJ2-4; no reliable D call. This CDR3 has 12 amino acids. Trimming pared 3 bases from V and 7 bases from J, leaving 8 bases between. Looked up from germline, CDR1 is SGHDT and CDR2 is YYEEEE. The DNA for the CDR3 is TGTGCCAGCAGCTCCGACGGGAACATTCAGTACTTC. Translated, it gives CASSSDGNIQYF.

This chain connects TRBV28 to TRBJ2-7, with D hard to call. The V end lost 3 bases, the J end lost 3 bases, and 12 bases lay between the germline ends. The CDR3 contains 14 residues. CDR1 and CDR2 from the germline V gene are MDHEN and SYDVKM. The CDR3 loop is CASSFTIQDYEQYF. DNA of the CDR3: TGTGCCAGCAGTTTCACCATACAAGACTACGAGCAGTACTTC.

The chain uses TRBV6-5 and TRBJ2-5; 9 bases map to TRBD2. V was clipped by 6 bases and J by 2 bases; unmatched bases: 4. In germline, CDR1 is MNHEY, CDR2 SVGAGI. The CDR3 has 14 amino acids. The CDR3 region is CASSAGGRQETQYF. The CDR3, as DNA: TGTGCCAGCAGCGCGGGGGGGCGGCAAGAGACCCAGTACTTC.

V usage is TRBV13 and J usage is TRBJ2-1; possibly TRBD1 or TRBD2 for D (5 bases each). Trimming pared 4 bases from V and 4 bases from J, leaving 11 bases between. Germline V gene data show CDR1 as PRHDT and CDR2 as FYEKMQ (reference sequence). CDR3 length: 14 residues. The CDR3 reads CASSSRDGYNEQFF. The CDR3 region has the DNA TGTGCCAGCAGCTCCCGGGACGGTTACAATGAGCAGTTCTTC.

In its sample, this clone was seen a few times. The chain joins TRBV29-1 to TRBJ1-4; 10 bases line up with TRBD1. V lost 1 base, J lost 7 bases, and 6 bases stayed unmatched. CDR1 and CDR2 from the germline V gene are SQVTM and ANQGSEA. The CDR3 consists of 15 residues. The CDR3 bases are TGCAGCGTTGAAGCCACCGGGACAGGGGTTGAAAAACTGTTTTTT. Its protein product is CSVEATGTGVEKLFF.

V gene TRBV13 combines with J gene TRBJ2-5; D tentatively fits TRBD1 or TRBD2 (6 bases each). The germline V and J ends were trimmed by 5 bases and 2 bases, with 9 bases remaining between them. The CDR3 length is 13 residues. Germline V CDR1 and CDR2: PRHDT, FYEKMQ (reference sequence). The CDR3 DNA follows: TGTGCCAGCAGCAGGGGGGAACAAGAGACCCAGTACTTC. Its protein product is CASSRGEQETQYF.

J is TRBJ2-5 and V is TRBV10-2; D might be TRBD1 (5 bases). Trimming took 3 bases from V and 5 from J, leaving 10 bases between them. CDR3 length: 13 residues. Germline values: CDR1 WSHSY, CDR2 SAAADI. The CDR3 nucleotides are TGCGCCAGCAGTGAAGGCAGGGCCGAGACCCAGTACTTC. It codes for CASSEGRAETQYF.

The gene calls are TRBV7-6 and TRBJ1-1; TRBD1 might be the D (6 bases). The V gene's germline CDR1 is SGHVS and CDR2 FNYEAQ. V lost 5 bases, J lost 3 bases, and 19 bases lay in between. This CDR3 comprises 16 residues. This chain's CDR3 is CASSIYDRFLDTEAFF. CDR3 DNA: TGTGCCAGCAGCATATACGACAGGTTTTTGGACACTGAAGCTTTCTTT.

The chain uses TRBV19 and TRBJ2-1; TRBD1 aligns across 11 bases. Germline-derived CDR1 and CDR2 are LNHDA and SQIVND (reference sequence). The CDR3 extends over 15 amino acids. V lost 6 bases to trimming and J lost 7 bases; unmatched junction nucleotides: 8. CDR3 DNA sequence: TGTGCCAGTAGCCTAGGACAGGGGGCGCGAAATGAGCAGTTCTTC. Translating gives CASSLGQGARNEQFF.

This rearrangement joins TRBV25-1 to TRBJ2-7; D may match TRBD1 or TRBD2 (5 bases each). CDR1 and CDR2 (germline): MGHDK, SYGVNS. Trimming left V 8 bases short and J 6 bases short, with 14 bases between. This CDR3 contains 12 residues. The CDR3 nucleotides are TGTGCCAGCTCACGGGGACGGCTCGAGCAGTACTTC. It is translated as CASSRGRLEQYF.

The chain links TRBV7-9 to TRBJ2-1; D not certain. CDR3 length equals 12 residues. Trimming cost V 3 bases and J 4 bases, with 4 bases left between them. The germline gives CDR1 SEHNR, CDR2 FQNEAQ (reference sequence). CDR3 residues: CASSLVYNEQFF. The CDR3 DNA reads as TGTGCCAGCAGCTTGGTATACAATGAGCAGTTCTTC.

The chain recombines TRBV7-6 with TRBJ1-2; TRBD1 is a possible D gene (5 bases). V dropped 5 bases and J dropped 9 bases, with 13 bases sitting between them. The germline gives CDR1 SGHVS, CDR2 FNYEAQ. The CDR3 covers 12 residues. The CDR3 region is CASSRGEGSYTF. The CDR3 nucleotides are TGTGCCAGCAGCCGTGGGGAGGGGAGCTACACCTTC.

This chain joins TRBV13 and TRBJ2-4; TRBD2 matches 11 bases. The CDR3 has 21 amino acids. Germline V CDR1 and CDR2: PRHDT, FYEKMQ (reference sequence). J was trimmed by 1 base and V by 4 bases; bases with no gene match: 18. CDR3: CASSSNPSTSGAPGAKNIQYF. CDR3 nucleotide sequence: TGTGCCAGCAGCTCGAATCCTTCGACTAGCGGGGCCCCGGGGGCCAAAAACATTCAGTACTTC.

In its sample, this clone was seen a few times. The chain is built from TRBV19 and TRBJ2-1; no definite D call. Germline assignment: CDR1 LNHDA and CDR2 SQIVND (reference sequence). The CDR3 length is 14 residues. V was pared by 5 bases and J by 4 bases, with 12 bases between. The CDR3: CASSPTATYNEQFF. As DNA, the CDR3 is TGTGCCAGTAGTCCGACCGCTACTTACAATGAGCAGTTCTTC.

The chain links TRBV29-1 to TRBJ2-5; D may be TRBD2 (6 bases). V gave up 1 base and J gave up 1 base, with 10 bases separating them. This CDR3 spans 14 amino acids. Germline V gives CDR1 SQVTM, CDR2 ANQGSEA. Here the CDR3 reads CSVEVAGSQETQYF. The DNA of the CDR3 is TGCAGCGTTGAAGTTGCGGGGAGCCAAGAGACCCAGTACTTC.

A remark on this clone: One base separates it from a far larger clone, so it is likely a read error. Other DNA sequences in this specimen translate into the identical CDR3. This chain joins TRBV11-3 and TRBJ1-2; no clear D gene. Trimming took off 5 bases at V and 3 bases at J, with 19 bases between the two ends. Germline lookup yields CDR1 SGHNT and CDR2 YENEEA. The CDR3 totals 16 residues. The CDR3 here is CASSQVSLATDYGYTF. Here the CDR3 DNA reads TGTGCCAGCAGCCAAGTTTCGCTAGCCACAGACTATGGCTACACCTTC.

The CDR3 protein is CASSFSGELFF. The DNA for the CDR3 is TGTGCCAGCAGTTTTTCCGGGGAGCTGTTTTTT. J is TRBJ2-2 and V is TRBV27, with D uncertain. The length of the CDR3 is 11 residues. CDR1 is MNHEY, CDR2 SMNVEV, per germline (reference sequence). V shed 3 bases and J shed 6 bases, with 2 bases lying between them.

A note on this clone: In the same sample, other DNA sequences code for this CDR3. V and J are TRBV7-9 and TRBJ2-1; D call uncertain. Germline V gives CDR1 SEHNR, CDR2 FQNEAQ (reference sequence). V was trimmed by 1 base and J by 5 bases, leaving 3 bases between them. The CDR3 consists of 12 residues. The CDR3 nucleotides read TGTGCCAGCAGCTTAGGCGACAATGAGCAGTTCTTC. Protein product: CASSLGDNEQFF.

The rearrangement uses TRBV13 and TRBJ2-3; D is uncertain. The CDR3 contains 13 residues. The V end was cut by 3 bases, the J end by 4 bases, with 8 bases between. Germline assignment: CDR1 PRHDT and CDR2 FYEKMQ (reference sequence). CDR3 sequence: CASSLKGPDTQYF. CDR3 nucleotide sequence: TGTGCCAGCAGCTTGAAAGGGCCAGATACGCAGTATTTT.

V is TRBV4-1 and J is TRBJ1-1; D is perhaps TRBD1 (5 bases). CDR1 is MGHRA and CDR2 is YSYEKL in the germline V gene. V lost 4 bases, J lost 0 bases, and 15 bases lay in between. The CDR3 totals 16 residues. The CDR3 here is CASSPSSQVLNTEAFF. Written as DNA, the CDR3 is TGCGCCAGCAGCCCATCCTCACAGGTCCTGAACACTGAAGCTTTCTTT.

This clone was seen a handful of times. The J gene is TRBJ2-6, the V gene TRBV4-3; a weak D match, TRBD1 (5 bases). V was clipped by 0 bases and J by 4 bases, with 7 bases between them. Germline CDR1 is LGHNA and CDR2 is YSLEER. CDR3 length equals 15 residues. CDR3: CASSQDRVGANVLTF. In nucleotides, the CDR3 is TGCGCCAGCAGCCAAGACAGGGTGGGGGCCAACGTCCTGACTTTC.

The chain combines TRBV5-4 with TRBJ2-1; a weak D match, TRBD2 (5 bases). V dropped 4 bases and J dropped 0 bases, with 11 bases sitting between them. Germline assignment: CDR1 SGHNT and CDR2 YYREEE (reference sequence). CDR3 size: 15 residues. The CDR3 coding sequence is TGTGCCAGCAGCCCCAGACGGGACTCCTACAATGAGCAGTTCTTC. This codes for CASSPRRDSYNEQFF.

V usage is TRBV13 and J usage is TRBJ2-5; TRBD2 is a possible D gene (6 bases). The CDR3 has 13 amino acids. From germline, CDR1 is PRHDT and CDR2 FYEKMQ (reference sequence). V lost 3 bases and J lost 5, with 10 bases in between. The CDR3 DNA sequence: TGTGCCAGCAGCTTGGGGGGATGGGAGACCCAGTACTTC. This sequence encodes CASSLGGWETQYF.

CDR3 sequence reads: CASSPSGTEAFF. Written as DNA, the CDR3 is TGTGCCAGCAGCCCCTCGGGGACTGAAGCTTTCTTT. This chain connects TRBV27 to TRBJ1-1; unclear D gene. The CDR3 is 12 amino acids. V was cut by 6 bases and J by 5 bases, with 10 bases left in between. Germline-derived CDR1 and CDR2 are MNHEY and SMNVEV (reference sequence).

This chain uses TRBV4-3 with TRBJ1-1; D call uncertain. The CDR3 is 15 residues long. Trimming shortened V by 0 bases and J by 0 bases, and 8 bases separated the two germline ends. CDR1 and CDR2 (germline): LGHNA, YSLEER. The CDR3 spells CASSQDRGLNTEAFF. CDR3 in DNA: TGCGCCAGCAGCCAAGACCGTGGTTTGAACACTGAAGCTTTCTTT.

This clone was observed a handful of times. The chain is built from TRBV7-2 and TRBJ2-7; the D is unclear. This CDR3 region has 14 residues. V lost 1 base to trimming and J lost 2 bases, with 9 bases between them. Germline V gene sequence: CDR1 SGHTA, CDR2 FQGNSA. CDR3 DNA sequence: TGTGCCAGCAGCTTAGGGTCTGAGACCTACGAGCAGTACTTC. Protein product: CASSLGSETYEQYF.